This TCR beta chain was recovered during a study of cytomegalovirus exposure and HLA in healthy donors. V was clipped by 2 bases and J by 2 bases, with 7 bases between them. Germline V lookup: CDR1 SEHNR, CDR2 FQNEAQ (reference sequence). This CDR3 comprises 14 residues. Concerning this clone itself: What it binds is not known.

Study-level points and caveats: Productive status was seen about 90% or about 30% of the time for most TCR beta V segments in an earlier analysis.

PCR involved 60 Vbeta and 13 Jbeta primers. The table came from immunoSEQ multiplex PCR; TCRdb's copy has only in-frame clones and leaves some out. The repertoire holds 110,000 to 150,000 clones, with approximately 84% as singletons. The sequencing sample was made of PBMCs. The chain combines TRBV7-9 with TRBJ1-5; D is possibly TRBD1 (5 bases). The sequence was obtained from a woman aged 35 to 49 in good health and CMV-seronegative. In DNA, the CDR3 is TGTGCCAGCAGCTTACGGGGGGGCAATCAGCCCCAGCATTTT. As protein: CASSLRGGNQPQHF.